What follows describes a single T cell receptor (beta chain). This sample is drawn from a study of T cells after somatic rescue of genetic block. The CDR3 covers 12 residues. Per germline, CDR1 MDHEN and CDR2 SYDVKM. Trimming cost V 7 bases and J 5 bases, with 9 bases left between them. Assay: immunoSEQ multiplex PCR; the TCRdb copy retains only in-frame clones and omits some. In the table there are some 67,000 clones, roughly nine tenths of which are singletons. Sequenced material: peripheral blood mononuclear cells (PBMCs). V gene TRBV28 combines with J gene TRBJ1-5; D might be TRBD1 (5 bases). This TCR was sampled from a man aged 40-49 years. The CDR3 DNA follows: TGTGCCAGCACTCCGGGACATCAGCCCCAGCATTTT. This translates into CASTPGHQPQHF. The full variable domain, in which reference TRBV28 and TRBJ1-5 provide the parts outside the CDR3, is DVKVTQSSRYLVKRTGEKVFLECVQDMDHENMFWYRQDPGLGLRLIYFSYDVKMKEKGDIPEGYSVSREKKERFSLILESASTNQTSMYLCASTPGHQPQHFGDGTRLSIL.